This T cell receptor beta chain was identified during a study of blood T cell repertoires in COVID-19. The method was immunoSEQ multiplex PCR; TCRdb's version includes in-frame clones alone and lacks a portion of them. In the table there are over 150,000 clones, 80% to 90% of which are singletons. The CDR3 extends over 15 amino acids. Trimming removed 7 bases at V and 6 bases at J, with 18 bases between. Germline lookup yields CDR1 MDHEN and CDR2 SYDVKM. The receptor comes from a woman in her seventies with COVID-19, enrolled during active disease. Specimen: peripheral blood. This chain uses TRBV28 with TRBJ2-2; maybe TRBD2 (6 bases). The CDR3 here is CASKPPRGRSGELFF. The DNA for the CDR3 is TGTGCCAGCAAGCCCCCCCGGGGGAGGTCCGGGGAGCTGTTTTTT.